The T cell receptor beta chain under discussion was sequenced for a study of cytomegalovirus exposure and HLA in healthy donors. In the PCR, 60 Vbeta and 13 Jbeta primers were used. Method: immunoSEQ multiplex PCR; TCRdb's copy keeps in-frame clones and lacks some. The table lists about 160,000 clones, about 75% of them singletons. As for this clone: The antigen is unknown.

Study-wide results and limits: 87-base-pair reads could not separate some V segments, including TRBV6-2 and TRBV6-3. In a later analysis, an Asian-associated ancestry cluster reportedly showed fewer N-insertions than the approximately 700-donor mean.

This CDR3 spans 13 amino acids. CDR1 is WNHNN and CDR2 is SYGVQD in the germline V gene (reference sequence). Trimming took off 7 bases at V and 2 bases at J, with 9 bases between the two ends. Sequences were obtained from PBMCs. This receptor was identified in a man between 18 and 29 years old in good health and CMV-seronegative. The chain has TRBV10-1 and TRBJ2-1; the D gene is possibly TRBD2 (5 bases). The CDR3 DNA is TGCGCCAGCAATCCCGGGGCCTACAATGAGCAGTTCTTC. This codes for CASNPGAYNEQFF.